The present T cell receptor beta chain was sequenced within a study of blood T cell repertoires in COVID-19 (dated by TCRdb to 2018 to 2021). For the wider study: The collaborator samples originated in the United States, Italy and Spain and spanned the acute and convalescent phases of COVID-19. The material from the prospective study consisted of cDNA or gDNA derived from T cells, B-cell-depleted T cells, or PBMCs. The dataset comprised deeply sampled blood TCRbeta repertoires from subjects exposed to, actively infected with, or recovered from COVID-19. The repertoires were made available in a free public database intended to serve as a resource for research on the immune response to SARS-CoV-2. Samples came from the ongoing ImmuneRACE study (first 160 participants) plus 1,254 subjects from 6 global collaborators. A de-identified subject ID, COVID-19 status, age in years and sex were almost always included in the sample metadata. Where HLA class I and class II types were available, the types were taken from metadata supplied by the sample provider, not from assay-based typing.

The collaborating institutions used their own protocols to collect whole blood in K2EDTA tubes. Collaborator samples were shipped for TCRbeta analysis as frozen whole blood, isolated PBMCs, or DNA extracted from either sample type. Study-wide conclusions, independent of this receptor: The quantity of clinical and demographic metadata differed by source and by participant and was supplied without curation.

On this clone itself: Its antigen specificity is not known. Base-call qualities are not available, and no considerably larger clone is one nucleotide away.

The immunoSEQ Assay, a bias-controlled multiplex PCR, was used to amplify TCRbeta CDR3 regions from genomic DNA. Per the source publication's procedure: The number of nucleated cells in each sample was estimated from the amplification of reference gene primers within the assay. To quantify the absolute abundance of each unique TCRbeta CDR3 rearrangement, sequence reads were collapsed and filtered. Productive Simpson clonality was computed per sample as the square root of Simpson's diversity index over productive rearrangements. TCRdb took this table from immuneACCESS and kept in-frame rearrangements with V and J called. Such tables lack part of the clones; where checked against another copy, unresolved V genes explain under half of the gap, and the rest is unexplained. The DNA was the basis for D and trimming; V, J and clone size are from that table. The table for this sample lists tens of thousands of clones; about 85% of them were counted only once. Roughly 15% of the sample is in the top ten clones.

Sequences were obtained from peripheral blood. The sequence was obtained from a woman aged 55-75 years with acute or convalescent COVID-19.

Read as DNA, the sequence is TGTGCCAGCAGTGTGGGCAGGGGGCGTGGGCAGTACTTC. Translation gives CASSVGRGRGQYF. Recombination linked TRBV2 to TRBJ2-7, with 8 bases matching TRBD1. Based on the germline V gene, the CDR1 and CDR2 sequences are SNHLY and FYNNEI. Including cysteine and phenylalanine, the CDR3 has 13 amino acids. The retained sequence is limited to the CDR3, 39 bases, with the frame set at the first base. Trimmed from V: 4 bases; trimmed from J: 9 bases; junction bases lacking a gene match: 8.